One and the same sample provided the 29 T cell receptor beta chains below, sequenced in a study of tumor-infiltrating lymphocytes in primary liver carcinoma. Constant-region priming of approximately 0.55 ug total RNA yielded TCR beta cDNA. Three rounds of nested multiplex PCR with slightly modified ARM-PCR produced TCR beta libraries. With TRBV1-TRBV30 forward primers and a C-beta reverse primer, the first two PCR rounds were run for about 10 cycles each. TCRdb itself ran the multiplex PCR reads through MiXCR, one entry per CDR3 protein. The sample yields 200,000 or so distinct CDR3 sequences, almost 65% seen once. Both blood RNA, taken from unsorted whole blood, and germline DNA were extracted. Sequencing was carried out using peripheral blood. The receptors shown here come from a woman aged 60-75 years with primary liver carcinoma and hepatitis B virus infection.

Turning to this clonotype: A much larger clone is a single base away; this may be a read error. The chain couples TRBV6-6 to TRBJ1-1; D is unresolved. The CDR3 covers 14 residues. Germline CDR1 and CDR2: MNHNY and SVGAGI (reference sequence). V lost 2 bases to trimming and J lost 5 bases, with 12 bases between them. CDR3: CASSYGRVGTEAFF. The CDR3 nucleotides are TGTGCCAGCAGTTACGGTCGGGTGGGGACTGAAGCTTTCTTT.

As regards this clonotype: No DNA is shown, since the ends of the CDR3 on it are uncertain; the CDR3 is the one TCRdb lists. The chain has TRBV5-5 and TRBJ2-5. CDR1 is SGHKS, CDR2 YYEKEE, per germline (reference sequence). The CDR3 comprises 13 residues, both ends counted. The CDR3 is CASSLWAQGTQYF.

The genes are TRBV6-1 and TRBJ2-7; D remains ambiguous. CDR3 size: 11 residues. Germline V gene data show CDR1 as MNHNS and CDR2 as SASEGT. With 3 bases removed from V and 4 bases from J, the gap between germline ends came to 4 bases. CDR3 loop: CASSDEYEQYF. CDR3 coding DNA: TGTGCCAGCAGTGACGAATACGAGCAGTACTTC.

The genes are TRBV30 and TRBJ1-1; TRBD1 agrees at 8 bases. This CDR3 comprises 14 residues. V shed 1 base and J 5 bases; nucleotides not matched to a gene: 6. Germline V CDR1 and CDR2: GTSNPN, SVGIG (reference sequence). DNA of the CDR3: TGTGCCTGGAGTGACTACAGGGGGGGGACTGAAGCTTTCTTT. This gives the protein CAWSDYRGGTEAFF.

With regard to this clonotype: A read error may explain this, as a much larger clone is one base away. The chain is built from TRBV12-3 or TRBV12-4 and TRBJ2-1; either TRBD1 or TRBD2 may fit D (6 bases each). This CDR3 has 20 residues. The CDR3 DNA reads TGTGCCAGCATAGTGGGCCAAGGGGGGAGATGGGCAGGGTCCTACTATGAGCAGTTCTTC. Translation gives CASIVGQGGRWAGSYYEQFF.

Details on this clonotype: A read error may account for a junction end that differs from germline. The chain has TRBV7-8 and TRBJ2-1; TRBD2 matches at 14 bases. The CDR3 is 16 amino acids. Germline V gene sequence: CDR1 SGHVS, CDR2 FQNEAQ. CDR3 sequence reads: CASSLVGTSGSNEHFF. CDR3 nucleotide sequence: TGTGCCAGCAGCTTAGTCGGGACTAGCGGGAGTAATGAGCACTTCTTC.

Regarding this clonotype: One end of the junction is discordant with germline, which a read error may explain. The CDR3 sequence is CALSGGHNSPLHF. The CDR3 DNA is TGTGCCTTGAGTGGGGGCCATAATTCACCCCTCCACTTT. The V call is TRBV30, the J call TRBJ1-6; D may be TRBD1 (6 bases). Germline V CDR1 and CDR2: GTSNPN, SVGIG (reference sequence). The CDR3 runs to 13 residues.

This clonotype was found a few times. V usage is TRBV7-9 and J usage is TRBJ2-5; 10 bases agree with TRBD2. The germline CDR1 and CDR2 sequences are SEHNR and FQNEAQ (reference sequence). The CDR3 has 15 residues. After removal of 2 bases from V and 5 bases from J, the junction contained 5 bases not matched to a gene. CDR3 amino acids: CASSLQREGSETQYF. The CDR3 DNA sequence: TGTGCCAGCAGCTTACAGCGGGAGGGAAGTGAGACCCAGTACTTC. The entire variable domain, with the rest obtained from reference TRBV7-9 and TRBJ2-5, is as follows: DTGVSQNPRHKITKRGQNVTFRCDPISEHNRLYWYRQTLGQGPEFLTYFQNEAQLEKSRLLSDRFSAERPKGSFSTLEIQRTEQGDSAMYLCASSLQREGSETQYFGPGTRLLVL.

Concerning this clonotype: A read error may produce the germline difference seen at one junction end. The J gene is TRBJ2-7, the V gene TRBV6-6, with 7 bases identical to TRBD1. CDR1 and CDR2 (germline): MNHNY, SVGAGI (reference sequence). The CDR3 totals 16 residues. The CDR3 sequence: CASSYSGQRNFYEQYF. CDR3 DNA: TGTGCTAGCAGTTACTCGGGACAGAGGAACTTCTACGAGCAGTACTTC.

This clonotype is a singleton in its sample. The chain joins TRBV29-1 to TRBJ2-1; D is possibly TRBD2 (6 bases). V dropped 3 bases and J dropped 5 bases, with 11 bases sitting between them. The CDR3 extends over 13 amino acids. Germline CDR1 reads SQVTM; CDR2 reads ANQGSEA. CDR3 loop: CSVEGLANNEQFF. DNA for the CDR3: TGCAGCGTTGAGGGGCTAGCGAACAATGAGCAGTTCTTC.

This sequence joins TRBV12-3 or TRBV12-4 and TRBJ2-7; D call uncertain. Trimming took off 4 bases at V and 6 bases at J, with 10 bases between the two ends. The CDR3 has 12 residues. The CDR3 protein is CASSSLIGEQYF. The CDR3 coding sequence is TGTGCCAGCAGTTCCCTGATCGGCGAGCAGTACTTC.

This chain links TRBV6-5 with TRBJ2-4, with D unresolved. V lost 3 bases, J lost 2 bases, and 23 bases lay in between. Looked up from germline, CDR1 is MNHEY and CDR2 is SVGAGI. CDR3 length: 19 amino acids. The CDR3 nucleotides are TGTGCCAGCAGTTATGTGAAGGATGGCTTGATTGAGACCAAAAACATTCAGTACTTC. Its protein product is CASSYVKDGLIETKNIQYF.

Turning to this clonotype: One junction end disagrees with the germline gene, perhaps due to a read error. The chain links TRBV11-2 to TRBJ2-4; 9 positions match TRBD2. The V gene's germline CDR1 is SGHAT and CDR2 FQNNGV. The CDR3 runs to 16 residues. The CDR3 coding sequence is TGTGTCAGCAGCTTAGGTAGCGGGAGCACCCCTTACATTCAGTACTTC. Its translation is CVSSLGSGSTPYIQYF.

The V and J genes are TRBV29-1 and TRBJ1-3, with D perhaps matching TRBD1 (5 bases). CDR3 length: 14 amino acids. The germline gives CDR1 SQVTM, CDR2 ANQGSEA. Between the trimmed V and J ends, which lost 6 bases and 14 bases, there was a span of 26 bases. CDR3 bases: TGCAGCGTGCTAGACAGTAACTCTGGAAATACCTTATATTTT. It codes for CSVLDSNSGNTLYF. Supplemented by reference TRBV29-1 and TRBJ1-3, the full variable domain reads SAVISQKPSRDICQRGTSLTIQCQVDSQVTMMFWYRQQPGQSLTLIATANQGSEATYESGFVIDKFPISRPNLTFSTLTVSNMSPEDSSIYLCSVLDSNSGNTLYFGEGSWLTVV.

This clonotype has at least ten counts. The genes are TRBV6-5 and TRBJ2-5, with TRBD1 identical over 7 bases. The germline gives CDR1 MNHEY, CDR2 SVGAGI. The V segment lost 4 bases and the J segment 0 bases; nucleotides outside the gene matches: 5. CDR3 length equals 15 residues. This CDR3 is CASSWDSRYQETQYF. As DNA, the CDR3 is TGTGCCAGCAGTTGGGACAGTAGATACCAAGAGACCCAGTACTTC.

The V gene is TRBV5-4, the J gene TRBJ2-7; D remains ambiguous. The CDR3 extends over 15 amino acids. Germline V lookup: CDR1 SGHNT, CDR2 YYREEE (reference sequence). With 3 bases removed from V and 0 bases from J, the gap between germline ends came to 13 bases. The CDR3 loop is CASSWTADNSYEQYF. The CDR3 DNA is TGTGCCAGCAGCTGGACGGCCGATAACTCCTACGAGCAGTACTTC.

The chain is built from TRBV4-2 and TRBJ2-3, with 15 bases lining up with TRBD2. The CDR3 totals 19 residues. Germline trimming cut 0 bases from V and 4 bases from J; bases unmatched to any gene: 8. Germline CDR1 is LGHNA and CDR2 is YNFKEQ. This chain's CDR3 is CASSQDWTSGRATPDTQYF. Written as DNA, the CDR3 is TGTGCCAGCAGCCAAGATTGGACTAGCGGGAGGGCGACACCAGATACGCAGTATTTT.

This clonotype was detected ten times or more. The chain couples TRBV6-6 to TRBJ2-5; TRBD1 might be the D (6 bases). The V end was cut by 7 bases, the J end by 1 base, with 13 bases between. CDR3 size: 14 residues. The germline V gene has CDR1 MNHNY and CDR2 SVGAGI (reference sequence). In nucleotides, the CDR3 is TGTGCCAGCATCCAGGGGCTGCCCCAAGAGACCCAGTACTTC. It is translated as CASIQGLPQETQYF.

For this clonotype: A read error may account for a junction end that differs from germline. The chain couples TRBV6-2 or TRBV6-3 to TRBJ1-5; D gene unclear. Germline lookup yields CDR1 MNHEY and CDR2 SVGEGT. The CDR3 runs to 14 residues. The CDR3 DNA sequence: TGTGCCAGCAGTTACATGGGGTCTAGTCAGCCCCAGCACTTT. Protein: CASSYMGSSQPQHF.

Regarding this clonotype: The conserved phenylalanine or tryptophan is not found at the CDR3 terminus, so this likely reflects a read error. J is TRBJ2-1 and V is TRBV11-3; 9 bases match TRBD2. V was pared by 1 base and J by 10 bases, with 8 bases of the junction left unmatched. The CDR3 is 15 amino acids. In germline, CDR1 is SGHNT, CDR2 YENEEA. In nucleotides, the CDR3 is TGTGCCAGCAGCTTAGGAGCTAGCGGGAAGCTAGAGCAGTTCCTC. Its protein is CASSLGASGKLEQFL.

The chain joins TRBV20-1 to TRBJ2-1; 9 bases agree with TRBD2. This CDR3 has 15 residues. The J segment lost 3 bases and the V segment lost 5 bases, leaving 8 bases of the junction unmatched. Germline lookup yields CDR1 DFQATT and CDR2 SNEGSKA (reference sequence). The CDR3 protein is CSALAGEAVYNEQFF. The DNA for the CDR3 is TGCAGTGCTTTAGCGGGAGAAGCGGTCTACAATGAGCAGTTCTTC.

This clonotype was seen just once. Just one base apart from a much larger clone, this may be a read error. The rearrangement joins TRBV4-1 to TRBJ2-7; TRBD2 agrees at 10 bases. Germline CDR1 and CDR2: MGHRA and YSYEKL. J gave up 4 bases and V 3 bases, and 6 bases lay outside the gene matches. This CDR3 is 15 amino acids long. In DNA form, the CDR3 reads TGCGCCAGCAGCCACTCTAGCGGGAGTTGGTACGAGCAGTACTTC. Translating gives CASSHSSGSWYEQYF.

This clonotype was recorded at least ten times. The V gene is TRBV6-6, the J gene TRBJ1-5; maybe TRBD1 (6 bases). Trimming pared 5 bases from V and 5 bases from J, leaving 10 bases between. The germline V gene has CDR1 MNHNY and CDR2 SVGAGI (reference sequence). This CDR3 is built from 13 residues. Here the CDR3 DNA reads TGTGCCAGCAGTCGGGACACCTATCAGCCCCAGCATTTT. Its translation: CASSRDTYQPQHF.

Only one count was recorded for this clonotype. The CDR3 spells CASSSELQVPWAREQFF. In DNA, the CDR3 is TGTGCCAGCAGCTCTGAATTACAGGTGCCATGGGCCAGGGAGCAGTTCTTC. This chain connects TRBV7-8 to TRBJ2-1; a possible D gene is TRBD1 (5 bases). Between the trimmed V and J ends, which lost 4 bases and 10 bases, there was a span of 26 bases. This CDR3 spans 17 amino acids. CDR1 is SGHVS and CDR2 is FQNEAQ in the germline V gene.

With respect to this clonotype: This CDR3 fails to terminate in the conserved phenylalanine or tryptophan, so it likely reflects a read error. The chain links TRBV30 to TRBJ2-1; D uncertain. The V and J ends lost 0 bases and 9 bases respectively, with 12 bases between them. The CDR3 has 13 amino acids. CDR1 GTSNPN and CDR2 SVGIG come from the germline V gene (reference sequence). CDR3 sequence reads: CAWSVGLQTEQFL. The CDR3 DNA follows: TGTGCCTGGAGTGTAGGGTTGCAGACTGAGCAGTTCTTA.

As regards this clonotype: This may be a read error: a much more frequent sequence differs by one nucleotide. This chain links TRBV7-8 with TRBJ1-5; D call uncertain. The germline CDR1 and CDR2 sequences are SGHVS and FQNEAQ. Trimming removed 0 bases at V and 4 bases at J, with 13 bases between. This CDR3 spans 16 amino acids. CDR3 sequence: CASSLAVPNSNQPQHF. The CDR3 region has the DNA TGTGCCAGCAGCTTAGCGGTGCCAAACTCAAATCAGCCCCAGCATTTT.

With regard to this clonotype: A much bigger clone sits one base away, suggesting this may be a read error. The J gene is TRBJ1-1, the V gene TRBV10-3; D not certain. Germline V gene sequence: CDR1 ENHRY, CDR2 SYGVKD. V dropped 0 bases and J dropped 4 bases, with 9 bases sitting between them. This CDR3 is built from 14 residues. The CDR3, as DNA: TGTGCCATCAGTGAGTCTGGGGTGGCCACTGAAGCTTTCTTT. Protein product: CAISESGVATEAFF.

This clonotype was detected many times. The chain links TRBV5-1 to TRBJ2-1, with TRBD1 identical over 8 bases. CDR1 SGHRS and CDR2 YFSETQ come from the germline V gene. The ends lost 4 bases at V and 9 bases at J; junction bases unmatched: 9. The CDR3 is made up of 14 amino acids. The CDR3 reads CASSTGTGWGEQFF. CDR3 in DNA: TGCGCCAGCAGCACCGGGACAGGTTGGGGTGAGCAGTTCTTC.

This clonotype was counted ten times or more. This sequence joins TRBV28 and TRBJ2-6, with no clear D. V lost 6 bases, J lost 1 base, and 10 bases lay in between. CDR1 MDHEN and CDR2 SYDVKM come from the germline V gene. The CDR3 sequence is 15 residues long. Here the CDR3 reads CASSRPESGANVLTF. For the CDR3, the DNA is TGTGCCAGCAGCCGACCGGAATCTGGGGCCAACGTCCTGACTTTC.